These 20 T cell receptor beta chains came from one sample sequenced in a study of CD4 T cell repertoires in COVID-19. The method was immunoSEQ multiplex PCR; TCRdb's version includes in-frame clones alone and lacks a portion of them. Of about 75,000 clones listed, roughly 85% are singletons. This specimen was CD4+ T cells from peripheral blood, taken after recovery from COVID-19. Every receptor here comes from a human donor who had COVID-19.

This clone was seen only a few times. This chain links TRBV5-4 with TRBJ1-2; D is unresolved. The CDR3 consists of 13 residues. Trimming removed 1 base at V and 8 bases at J, with 12 bases between. The germline CDR1 and CDR2 sequences are SGHNT and YYREEE (reference sequence). In nucleotides, the CDR3 is TGTGCCAGCAGCTTGACTGGGGTGGAAGGCTACACCTTC. Translated, it gives CASSLTGVEGYTF.

This chain uses TRBV6-1 with TRBJ1-1, with a weak D call TRBD1 (5 bases). CDR1 is MNHNS and CDR2 is SASEGT in the germline V gene. CDR3 length: 14 amino acids. V was trimmed by 1 base and J by 4 bases, leaving 10 bases between them. CDR3 bases: TGTGCCAGCAGTGAAGGGGACTGGCGCACTGAAGCTTTCTTT. Amino acids: CASSEGDWRTEAFF.

V usage is TRBV20-1 and J usage is TRBJ2-3; TRBD2 aligns across 10 bases. V gave up 3 bases and J gave up 5 bases; unmatched junction bases: 8. The length of the CDR3 is 15 residues. Looked up from germline, CDR1 is DFQATT and CDR2 is SNEGSKA (reference sequence). The CDR3 DNA follows: TGCAGTGCTAGTAGGCTAGCGGGAGCGGGAGATACGCAGTATTTT. Translating gives CSASRLAGAGDTQYF.

The rearrangement uses TRBV28 and TRBJ1-4; 7 positions match TRBD1. Trimming cost V 6 bases and J 5 bases; bases outside gene matches: 9. Germline assignment: CDR1 MDHEN and CDR2 SYDVKM. The CDR3 covers 15 residues. The DNA of the CDR3 is TGTGCCAGCAGAGTCCCGGGACAGCAGAATGAAAAACTGTTTTTT. Translation gives CASRVPGQQNEKLFF.

J is TRBJ1-5 and V is TRBV9; D not certain. V lost 0 bases to trimming and J lost 2 bases, with 6 bases between them. The germline V gene has CDR1 SGDLS and CDR2 YYNGEE. The CDR3 is 14 residues long. This CDR3 is CASSVDSGNQPQHF. The DNA of the CDR3 is TGTGCCAGCAGCGTAGACAGCGGCAATCAGCCCCAGCATTTT.

With respect to this clone: In the same sample, other DNA sequences code for this CDR3. The rearrangement joins TRBV5-1 to TRBJ2-7, with 7 bases that match TRBD1. The CDR3 contains 13 residues. V was clipped by 0 bases and J by 6 bases; unmatched bases: 3. Germline CDR1 and CDR2: SGHRS and YFSETQ. The CDR3 nucleotides are TGCGCCAGCAGCTTGGGACAGGGTGGCGAGCAGTACTTC. Translation gives CASSLGQGGEQYF.

The chain combines TRBV19 with TRBJ1-5, with a weak D call TRBD1 (5 bases). V was cut by 5 bases and J by 4 bases, with 15 bases left in between. Germline V gene sequence: CDR1 LNHDA, CDR2 SQIVND (reference sequence). The CDR3 runs 15 residues. CDR3 amino acids: CASSPGRGRNQPQHF. The CDR3 DNA reads TGTGCCAGTAGTCCAGGAAGGGGAAGGAATCAGCCCCAGCATTTT.

This clone has a handful of counts. This chain joins TRBV12-5 and TRBJ2-2; D possibly corresponds to TRBD1 (6 bases). Per the germline V gene, CDR1 is LGHNT and CDR2 is FRNRAP. The V gene lost 0 bases and the J gene lost 6 bases, with 8 bases spanning the gap. The CDR3 contains 14 residues. The CDR3 region is CASGLVQGPGELFF. The CDR3 DNA reads TGTGCTAGTGGTTTGGTACAGGGACCCGGGGAGCTGTTTTTT.

Remarks on this clone: Its ends do not fully match the called genes, so a read error is possible. CDR3 residues: CANSFEAGQPQHF. CDR3 coding DNA: TGCGCCAACAGCTTTGAGGCGGGTCAGCCCCAGCATTTT. This chain uses TRBV5-1 with TRBJ1-5; D unresolved. The CDR3 spans 13 residues. Germline assignment: CDR1 SGHRS and CDR2 YFSETQ.

V usage is TRBV29-1 and J usage is TRBJ1-2, with TRBD1 matching over 7 bases. This CDR3 is 14 amino acids long. Germline V gene lookup returns CDR1 SQVTM and CDR2 ANQGSEA. Germline trimming cut 5 bases from V and 2 bases from J; bases unmatched to any gene: 8. The CDR3 here is CSVKPTGSNYGYTF. CDR3 DNA sequence: TGCAGCGTTAAACCGACAGGGTCAAACTATGGCTACACCTTC.

The CDR3 spells CASSHVPEAFF. CDR3 bases: TGTGCCAGCAGTCACGTCCCGGAAGCTTTCTTT. This chain joins TRBV28 and TRBJ1-1; D not resolved. The germline gives CDR1 MDHEN, CDR2 SYDVKM. CDR3 length: 11 residues. V lost 5 bases, J lost 8 bases, and 9 bases lay in between.

The CDR3 loop is CASSQWGQGGREQYF. Written as DNA, the CDR3 is TGTGCCAGCAGCCAGTGGGGACAGGGGGGACGCGAGCAGTACTTC. V and J are TRBV3-1 (or the pseudogene TRBV3-2) and TRBJ2-7; 11 nucleotides line up with TRBD1. The junction had 7 bases not matched to a gene; V was cut back by 3 bases and J by 6 bases. The germline V gene has CDR1 LGHDT and CDR2 YNNKEL (reference sequence). This CDR3 region has 15 residues.

The rearrangement uses TRBV6-6 and TRBJ1-1, with unresolved D. Trimming took off 8 bases at V and 3 bases at J, with 10 bases between the two ends. The CDR3 length is 12 residues. CDR1 is MNHNY, CDR2 SVGAGI, per germline (reference sequence). The CDR3 DNA reads as TGTGCCAGCTGCGAGATGGACACTGAAGCTTTCTTT. Protein product: CASCEMDTEAFF.

This clone appeared a single time. J is TRBJ1-2 and V is TRBV19, with 9 positions matching TRBD1. Germline assignment: CDR1 LNHDA and CDR2 SQIVND (reference sequence). With V trimmed by 5 bases and J by 4 bases, 8 bases remained unmatched. This CDR3 has 15 residues. In DNA form, the CDR3 reads TGTGCCAGTAGTGTCGACGGACAGGGGACCTATGGCTACACCTTC. As protein: CASSVDGQGTYGYTF.

V gene TRBV6-4 combines with J gene TRBJ2-6; the D gene is possibly TRBD2 (6 bases). This CDR3 spans 16 amino acids. Germline lookup yields CDR1 MRHNA and CDR2 SNTAGT. V dropped 3 bases and J dropped 0 bases, with 9 bases sitting between them. This chain's CDR3 is CASSEEGRSGANVLTF. The CDR3 DNA sequence: TGTGCCAGCAGTGAGGAGGGCCGCTCTGGGGCCAACGTCCTGACTTTC.

The chain recombines TRBV24-1 with TRBJ1-4; D unclear. Deletions cut 3 bases from V and 4 bases from J, with 11 bases between. Germline V gene lookup returns CDR1 KGHDR and CDR2 SFDVKD. This CDR3 spans 15 amino acids. The CDR3 here is CATSDRTDYNEKLFF. The DNA for the CDR3 is TGTGCCACCAGTGATCGGACGGACTATAATGAAAAACTGTTTTTT.

The chain employs TRBV28 and TRBJ1-3; D gene unclear. V was trimmed by 3 bases and J by 3 bases, leaving 9 bases between them. This CDR3 is 14 amino acids long. Germline assignment: CDR1 MDHEN and CDR2 SYDVKM. In nucleotides, the CDR3 is TGTGCCAGCAGTTTCCGTTGGGGTGGAAACACCATATATTTT. It yields the protein CASSFRWGGNTIYF.

This chain uses TRBV10-3 with TRBJ1-4, with a possible D match to TRBD1 (6 bases). V lost 2 bases and J lost 0, with 22 bases in between. Germline V gives CDR1 ENHRY, CDR2 SYGVKD. This CDR3 is built from 20 residues. This CDR3 reads CAISELMIQGGDPTNEKLFF. In DNA, the CDR3 is TGTGCCATCAGTGAGCTTATGATACAGGGAGGGGACCCAACTAATGAAAAACTGTTTTTT.

To note about this clone: The germline gene is not matched at one end of the junction; a read error may be the cause. The chain joins TRBV10-1 to TRBJ2-5; perhaps TRBD2 as D (6 bases). The germline gives CDR1 WNHNN, CDR2 SYGVQD (reference sequence). This CDR3 spans 16 amino acids. The CDR3 sequence: CASSESGGKSQEAQYF. The DNA of the CDR3 is TGCGCCAGCAGTGAGTCTGGCGGGAAATCCCAAGAGGCCCAGTACTTC.

The genes are TRBV5-1 and TRBJ1-3; D is perhaps TRBD1 (5 bases). Trimming left V 3 bases short and J 1 base short, with 11 bases between. CDR1 and CDR2 from the germline V gene are SGHRS and YFSETQ. The CDR3 loop spans 15 amino acids. The CDR3 bases are TGCGCCAGCAGCTACCGGGACGAGTCTGGAAACACCATATATTTT. This sequence encodes CASSYRDESGNTIYF.